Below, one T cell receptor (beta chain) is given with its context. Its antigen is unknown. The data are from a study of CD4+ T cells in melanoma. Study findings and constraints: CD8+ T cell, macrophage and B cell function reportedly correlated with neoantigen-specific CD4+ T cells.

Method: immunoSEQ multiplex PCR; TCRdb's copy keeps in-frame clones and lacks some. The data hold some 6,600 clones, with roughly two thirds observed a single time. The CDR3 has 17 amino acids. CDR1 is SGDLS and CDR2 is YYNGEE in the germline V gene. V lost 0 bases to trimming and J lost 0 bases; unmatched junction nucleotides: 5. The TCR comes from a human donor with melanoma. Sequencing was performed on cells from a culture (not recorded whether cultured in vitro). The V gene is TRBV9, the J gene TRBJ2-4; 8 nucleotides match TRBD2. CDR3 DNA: TGTGCCAGCAGCGTAGGGGTTAGCGGGGTAGCCAAAAACATTCAGTACTTC. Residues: CASSVGVSGVAKNIQYF. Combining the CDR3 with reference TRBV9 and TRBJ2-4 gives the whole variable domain DSGVTQTPKHLITATGQRVTLRCSPRSGDLSVYWYQQSLDQGLQFLIQYYNGEERAKGNILERFSAQQFPDLHSELNLSSLELGDSALYFCASSVGVSGVAKNIQYFGAGTRLSVL.